The source of this TCR beta chain is a study of long-term antiretroviral therapy in people with HIV. Overall study results and limits: It was not possible to obtain data on ART adherence, viral resistance or therapy changes.

With respect to this clone: Antigen specificity is unknown.

The libraries were made with immunoSEQ v3.0 at survey level. Here immunoSEQ multiplex PCR was the method, and the copy in TCRdb shows in-frame clones only, minus some. This repertoire shows about 39,000 clones, approximately 80% found once; its top ten account for about 6%. This sequence was found in a man aged 18 to 29 with HIV. The material sequenced was unsorted PBMCs, taken 0.6 years after starting antiretroviral therapy.

Here the CDR3 DNA reads TGTGCCAGCAGCCAGGACAGGGTCCACTACGAGCAGTACTTC. The encoded protein is CASSQDRVHYEQYF. V is TRBV14 and J is TRBJ2-7; 8 bases line up with TRBD1. Germline V gives CDR1 SGHDN, CDR2 FVKESK. The trim removed 3 bases at V and 3 bases at J, leaving 4 bases unmatched. The CDR3 loop spans 14 amino acids.